This is a list of T cell receptor beta chains from one sample in a study of shared clonotypes between healthy human individuals. Assay used: immunoSEQ multiplex PCR; TCRdb lists only in-frame clones, some missing. This table has millions of clones, approximately 93% appearing once. The sequenced material came from naive CD4+ T cells from PBMCs. The receptor source for this set is a man aged 18 to 30 in good health. Some clones in this sample may be carry-over from other donors' samples. CDR3s include the opening cysteine and the closing phenylalanine or tryptophan. D genes are given only for firm matches. Part of the rows lack a size; the others show once, few, many or a class for expanded clones.

CDR3 DNA,CDR3 protein,D gene,V gene,J gene,clone size
TGTGCCACCAGCAGAATCCTAGGAACTTACGAGCAGTACTTC,CATSRILGTYEQYF,-,TRBV15,TRBJ2-7,once
TGTGCCAGCAGCTCTACAGGGGAAACCGGGGAGCTGTTTTTT,CASSSTGETGELFF,TRBD1,TRBV7-9,TRBJ2-2,-
TGTGCCAGCAGCCAAAAGGGGCTAGCGGGAATATACAATGAGCAGTTCTTC,CASSQKGLAGIYNEQFF,TRBD2,TRBV14,TRBJ2-1,-
TGTGAGGCCTCTGAAAAACTGTTTTTT,CEASEKLFF,-,TRBV28,TRBJ1-4,-
TGCGCCAGCAGCCGGGGGGAGGGGCCAAAAAGCTATGGCTACACCTTC,CASSRGEGPKSYGYTF,-,TRBV4-1,TRBJ1-2,-
TGCGCCAGCAGCCAGATACTCCGGACTAGCGGGATCTACGAGCAGTACTTC,CASSQILRTSGIYEQYF,TRBD2,TRBV5-1,TRBJ2-7,-
TGTGCCAGCAGTTTTGTAGTGTACGGTTCTGAAGCTTTCTTT,CASSFVVYGSEAFF,-,TRBV28,TRBJ1-1,-
TGTGCCAGCAGCTCCGGCTCTGGAGAGACCCAGTACTTC,CASSSGSGETQYF,-,TRBV5-4,TRBJ2-5,-
TGTGCCATCAGAGGGACCCCTGGGGGAGATACGCAGTATTTT,CAIRGTPGGDTQYF,-,TRBV10-3,TRBJ2-3,-
TGCAGCGTCCCCGGGCCCAGGGTTCCCTATGGCTACACCTTC,CSVPGPRVPYGYTF,-,TRBV29-1,TRBJ1-2,-
TGTGCCAGCGGAAGGTCCGGGACAGGGGGCACTAGCGAGCAGTACTTC,CASGRSGTGGTSEQYF,TRBD1,TRBV9,TRBJ2-7,-
TGTGCCAGCTCACCGGGGACTAGCGGGGAAAATGAGCAGTTCTTC,CASSPGTSGENEQFF,TRBD2,TRBV18,TRBJ2-1,-
TGCGCCAGCAGCCAAGGGATTCCCTTGACTAGCCAATACAATGAGCAGTTCTTC,CASSQGIPLTSQYNEQFF,TRBD2,TRBV4-1,TRBJ2-1,-
TGCGCCAGCAGCTTGGCCGGACAGGGGAGGACTGAAGCTTTCTTT,CASSLAGQGRTEAFF,TRBD1,TRBV5-1,TRBJ1-1,-
TGCGCCAGCAGCCGCGCAGGGGCAACTAATGAAAAACTGTTTTTT,CASSRAGATNEKLFF,-,TRBV4-1,TRBJ1-4,-
TGTGCCAGCAGCCCCGGGACGAGCGGAAACACCATATATTTT,CASSPGTSGNTIYF,-,TRBV7-3,TRBJ1-3,-
TGTGCCAGCAAGTCAGGACTAGCGGGATACGAGCAGTTCTTC,CASKSGLAGYEQFF,TRBD2,TRBV11-2,TRBJ2-1,-
TGTGCCAGCAGCCGGCCCGGTGATACGCAGTATTTT,CASSRPGDTQYF,-,TRBV5-4,TRBJ2-3,-